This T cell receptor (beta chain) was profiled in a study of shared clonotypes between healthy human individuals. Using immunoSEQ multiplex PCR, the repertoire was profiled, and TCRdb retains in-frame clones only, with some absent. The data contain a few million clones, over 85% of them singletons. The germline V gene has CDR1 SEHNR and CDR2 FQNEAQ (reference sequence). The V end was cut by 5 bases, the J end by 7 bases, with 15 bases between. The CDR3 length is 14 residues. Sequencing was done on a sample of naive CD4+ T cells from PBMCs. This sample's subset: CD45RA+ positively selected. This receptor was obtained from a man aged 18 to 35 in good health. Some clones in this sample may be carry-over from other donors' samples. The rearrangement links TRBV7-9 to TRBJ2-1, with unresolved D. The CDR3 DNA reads TGTGCCAGCAGCCCCCAACCTTTACGGAATGAGCAGTTCTTC. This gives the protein CASSPQPLRNEQFF.